The sequence of this TCR beta chain was determined in a study of cytomegalovirus exposure and HLA in healthy donors. Background on the study: Unique TCRs numbering around 85 million, obtained from HLA-typed donors, made up an early data release. Study-wide results and limits: The productive fraction for most TCR beta V segments was about 87% or about 30% in an earlier analysis. A reported reduction in N-insertions relative to the roughly 700-donor mean was seen in an Asian-associated ancestry cluster in a later analysis.

At collection, donors were nominally healthy, but unrecorded immune exposures were probable. This clone was recorded once. Its antigen is undetermined. The CDR3 has 14 amino acids. Per germline, CDR1 SGHAT and CDR2 FQNNGV. V trimming: 2 bases; J trimming: 9 bases; junction bases outside the gene matches: 7. The primer mix had 60 Vbeta and 13 Jbeta primers. Only in-frame clones appear in the TCRdb table, and some are missing; sequencing was by immunoSEQ multiplex PCR. The sample has 150,000 to 200,000 clones; 70% to 80% are singletons. This chain joins TRBV11-2 and TRBJ2-1, with TRBD2 matching 7 bases. The receptor comes from a woman aged 50 to 60 in good health and CMV-seronegative. Sequencing was done on a sample of PBMCs. The DNA of the CDR3 is TGTGCCAGCAGCTTACTAGCCCCGGGGGGTGAGCAGTTCTTC. The encoded protein is CASSLLAPGGEQFF.